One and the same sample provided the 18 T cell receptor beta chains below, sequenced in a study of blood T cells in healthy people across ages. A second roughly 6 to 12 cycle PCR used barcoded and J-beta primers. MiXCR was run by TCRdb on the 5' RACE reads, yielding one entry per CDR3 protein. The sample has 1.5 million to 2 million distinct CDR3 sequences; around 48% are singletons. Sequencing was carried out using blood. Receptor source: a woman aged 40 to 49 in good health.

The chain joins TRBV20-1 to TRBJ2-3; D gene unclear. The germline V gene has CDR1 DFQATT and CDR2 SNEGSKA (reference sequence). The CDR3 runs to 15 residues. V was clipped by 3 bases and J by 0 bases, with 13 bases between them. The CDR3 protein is CSASLSGMSTDTQYF. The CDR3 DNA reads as TGCAGTGCTAGTTTGTCCGGAATGAGCACAGATACGCAGTATTTT.

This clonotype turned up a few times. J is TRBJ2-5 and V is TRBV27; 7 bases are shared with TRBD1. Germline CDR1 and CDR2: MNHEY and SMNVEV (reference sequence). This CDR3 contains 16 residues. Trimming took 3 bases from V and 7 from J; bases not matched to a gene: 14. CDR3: CASSFRGQFRGGTQYF. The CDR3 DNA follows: TGTGCCAGCAGTTTTAGGGGACAGTTTCGCGGTGGGACCCAGTACTTC.

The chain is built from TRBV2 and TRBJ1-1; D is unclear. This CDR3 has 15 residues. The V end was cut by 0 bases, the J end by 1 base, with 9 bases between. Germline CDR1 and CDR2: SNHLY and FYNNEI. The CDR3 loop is CASSEARQRNTEAFF. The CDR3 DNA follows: TGTGCCAGCAGTGAAGCGCGTCAGAGGAACACTGAAGCTTTCTTT.

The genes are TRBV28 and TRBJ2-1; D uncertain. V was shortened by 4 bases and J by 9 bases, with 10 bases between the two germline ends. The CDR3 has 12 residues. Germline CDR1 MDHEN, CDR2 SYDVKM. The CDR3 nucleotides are TGTGCCAGCAGTTCAAAGTATGGTGAGCAGTTCTTC. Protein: CASSSKYGEQFF.

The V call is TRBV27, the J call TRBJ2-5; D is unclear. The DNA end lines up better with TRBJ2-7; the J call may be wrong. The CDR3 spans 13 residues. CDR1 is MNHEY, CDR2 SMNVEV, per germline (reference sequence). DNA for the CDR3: TGTGCCAGCAGTCCAACCCAAACCTGCGAGCAGTACTTC. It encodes CASSPTQTCEQYF.

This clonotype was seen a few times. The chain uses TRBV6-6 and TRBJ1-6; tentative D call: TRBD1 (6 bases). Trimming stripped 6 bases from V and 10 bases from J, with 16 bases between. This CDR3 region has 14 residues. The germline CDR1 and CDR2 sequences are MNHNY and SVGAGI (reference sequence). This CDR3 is CASSPGGAGSPLHF. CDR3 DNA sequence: TGTGCCAGCAGCCCTGGGGGGGCCGGGTCACCCCTCCACTTT.

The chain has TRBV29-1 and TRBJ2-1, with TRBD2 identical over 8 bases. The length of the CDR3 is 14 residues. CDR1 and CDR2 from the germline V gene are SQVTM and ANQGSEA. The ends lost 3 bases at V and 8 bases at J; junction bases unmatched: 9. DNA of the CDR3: TGCAGCGTTGAGGTGCGGGGGGACGGGGATGAGCAGTTCTTC. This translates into CSVEVRGDGDEQFF.

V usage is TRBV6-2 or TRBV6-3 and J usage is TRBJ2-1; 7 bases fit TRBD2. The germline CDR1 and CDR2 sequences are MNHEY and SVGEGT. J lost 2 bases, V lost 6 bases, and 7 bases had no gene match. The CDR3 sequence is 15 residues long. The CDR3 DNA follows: TGTGCCAGCAGACTCCTAGCGGCTCCCTACAATGAGCAGTTCTTC. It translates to CASRLLAAPYNEQFF.

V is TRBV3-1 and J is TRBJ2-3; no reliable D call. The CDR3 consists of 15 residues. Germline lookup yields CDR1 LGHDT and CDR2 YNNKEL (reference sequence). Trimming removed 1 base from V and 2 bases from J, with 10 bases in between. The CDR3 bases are TGTGCCAGCAGCCAAGCTGGAAGGCACACAGATACGCAGTATTTT. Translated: CASSQAGRHTDTQYF.

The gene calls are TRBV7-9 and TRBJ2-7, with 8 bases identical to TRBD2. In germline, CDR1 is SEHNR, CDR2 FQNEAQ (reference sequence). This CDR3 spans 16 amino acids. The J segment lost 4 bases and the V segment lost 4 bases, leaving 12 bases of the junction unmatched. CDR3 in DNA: TGTGCCAGCAGCTCAAGGCGGAGCGGGGGCGGGTACGAGCAGTACTTC. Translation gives CASSSRRSGGGYEQYF.

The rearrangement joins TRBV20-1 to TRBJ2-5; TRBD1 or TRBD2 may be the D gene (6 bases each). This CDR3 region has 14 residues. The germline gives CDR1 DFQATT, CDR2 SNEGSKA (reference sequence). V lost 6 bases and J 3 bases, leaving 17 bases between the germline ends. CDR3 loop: CSAPVGGREETQYF. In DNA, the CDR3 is TGCAGTGCCCCGGTCGGGGGCCGAGAAGAGACCCAGTACTTC.

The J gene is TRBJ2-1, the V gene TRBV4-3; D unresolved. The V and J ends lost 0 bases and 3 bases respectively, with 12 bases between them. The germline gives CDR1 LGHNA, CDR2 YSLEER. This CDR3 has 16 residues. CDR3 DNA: TGCGCCAGCAGCCAAGAAGGCAGGCAAATCTACAATGAGCAGTTCTTC. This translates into CASSQEGRQIYNEQFF.

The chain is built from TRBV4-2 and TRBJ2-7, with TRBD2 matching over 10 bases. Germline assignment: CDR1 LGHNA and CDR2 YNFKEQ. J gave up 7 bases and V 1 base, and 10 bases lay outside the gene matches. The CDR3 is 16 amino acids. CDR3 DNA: TGTGCCAGCAGCCAAGTGTCCGGACTAGCGGCCAATGAGCAGTACTTC. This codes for CASSQVSGLAANEQYF.

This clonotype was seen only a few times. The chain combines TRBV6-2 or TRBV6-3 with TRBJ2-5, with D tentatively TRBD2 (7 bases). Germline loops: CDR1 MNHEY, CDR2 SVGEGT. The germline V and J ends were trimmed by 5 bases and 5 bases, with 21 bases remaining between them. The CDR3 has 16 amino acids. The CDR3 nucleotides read TGTGCCAGCAGTGACTTTTGGGGGGGGCCTTCGGAGACCCAGTACTTC. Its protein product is CASSDFWGGPSETQYF.

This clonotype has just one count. CDR3 coding DNA: TGTGCCAGCAGACAGTCCGGACAGGGGGCCTCTGGGGCCAACGTCCTGACTTTC. This translates into CASRQSGQGASGANVLTF. V is TRBV7-8 and J is TRBJ2-6, with 11 bases that match TRBD1. With 6 bases clipped from V and 0 bases from J, the junction kept 7 bases outside the gene matches. Germline V gene sequence: CDR1 SGHVS, CDR2 FQNEAQ. This CDR3 has 18 amino acids.

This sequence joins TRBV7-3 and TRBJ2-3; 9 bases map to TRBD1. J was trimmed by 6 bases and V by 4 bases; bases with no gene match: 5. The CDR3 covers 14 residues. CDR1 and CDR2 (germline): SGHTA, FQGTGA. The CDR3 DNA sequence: TGTGCCAGCAGCTCGGGACAGGGTTGGGATACGCAGTATTTT. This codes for CASSSGQGWDTQYF.

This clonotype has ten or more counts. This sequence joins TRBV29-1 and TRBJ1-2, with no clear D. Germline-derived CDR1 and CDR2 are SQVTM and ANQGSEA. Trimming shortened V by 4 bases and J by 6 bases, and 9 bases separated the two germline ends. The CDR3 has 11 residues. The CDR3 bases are TGCAGCGTTGTGGGAGGCAATGGCTACACCTTC. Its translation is CSVVGGNGYTF.

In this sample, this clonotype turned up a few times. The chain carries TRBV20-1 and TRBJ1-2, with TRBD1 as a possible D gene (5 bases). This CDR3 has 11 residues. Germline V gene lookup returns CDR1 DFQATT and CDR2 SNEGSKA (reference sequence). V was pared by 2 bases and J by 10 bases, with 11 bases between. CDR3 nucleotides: TGCAGTGCTAGAAGAACGGGGGACTACACCTTC. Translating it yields CSARRTGDYTF.